The following is a T cell receptor beta chain sequence with its context. The antigen is not known. One entry per CDR3 protein, called by TCRdb with MiXCR from the reads. The sample includes about 830,000 distinct CDR3 sequences, about 33% of them seen just once. This sample is drawn from a study of T cell repertoires in cytomegalovirus infection. Study at large: Recently identified HLA-C-restricted and well-studied HLA-B-restricted CMV epitopes were used. It was the public TCR beta signatures that indicated both CMV infection and matching HLA type.

This CDR3 contains 16 residues. Germline values: CDR1 MNHEY, CDR2 SVGAGI. V was clipped by 0 bases and J by 3 bases, with 13 bases between them. The study, taken as a whole, reports: Summed public TCR beta family frequency identified CMV carriers bearing the relevant HLA. Clonotypes of TCR beta that were HLA-C-restricted and CMV-specific dominated the ex vivo response.

The J gene is TRBJ2-3, the V gene TRBV6-5; D perhaps matches TRBD1 (6 bases). This clonotype was obtained from a human donor in good health (CMV status not recorded). Some clones in this sample may be carry-over from other donors' samples. Here the sequenced sample was cultured CD8+ T cells from PBMCs, taken from culture after CMV antigen stimulation. The CDR3 protein is CASSYSASQGTDTQYF. The CDR3 DNA reads TGTGCCAGCAGTTACTCGGCTTCCCAGGGGACAGATACGCAGTATTTT.